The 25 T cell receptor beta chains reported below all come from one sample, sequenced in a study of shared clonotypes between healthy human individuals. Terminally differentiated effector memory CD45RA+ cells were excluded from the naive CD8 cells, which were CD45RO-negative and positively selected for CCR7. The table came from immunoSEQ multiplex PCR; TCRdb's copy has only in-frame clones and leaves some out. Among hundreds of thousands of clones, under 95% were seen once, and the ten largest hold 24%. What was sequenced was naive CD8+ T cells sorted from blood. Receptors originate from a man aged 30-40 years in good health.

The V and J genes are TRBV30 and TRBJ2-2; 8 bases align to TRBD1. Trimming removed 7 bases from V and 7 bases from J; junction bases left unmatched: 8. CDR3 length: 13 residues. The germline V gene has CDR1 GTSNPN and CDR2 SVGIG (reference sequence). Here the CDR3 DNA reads TGTGCCTATACGGACAGGGCGGGCGGGGAGCTGTTTTTT. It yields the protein CAYTDRAGGELFF. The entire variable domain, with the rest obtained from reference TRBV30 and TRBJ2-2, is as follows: SQTIHQWPATLVQPVGSPLSLECTVEGTSNPNLYWYRQAAGRGLQLLFYSVGIGQISSEVPQNLSASRPQDRQFILSSKKLLLSDSGFYLCAYTDRAGGELFFGEGSRLTVL.

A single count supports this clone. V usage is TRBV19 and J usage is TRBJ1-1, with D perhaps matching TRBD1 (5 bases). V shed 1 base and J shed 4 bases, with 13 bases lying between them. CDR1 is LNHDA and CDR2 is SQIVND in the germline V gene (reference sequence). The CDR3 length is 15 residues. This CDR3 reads CASSIVGAGGTEAFF. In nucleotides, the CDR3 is TGTGCCAGTAGTATAGTCGGGGCGGGCGGCACTGAAGCTTTCTTT.

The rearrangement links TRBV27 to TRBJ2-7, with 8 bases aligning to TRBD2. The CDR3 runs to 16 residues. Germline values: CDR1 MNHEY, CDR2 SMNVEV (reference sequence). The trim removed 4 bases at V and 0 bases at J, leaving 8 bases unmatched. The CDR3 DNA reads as TGTGCCAGCAGTTCTCTCGGACTAGCCTACTCCTACGAGCAGTACTTC. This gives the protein CASSSLGLAYSYEQYF.

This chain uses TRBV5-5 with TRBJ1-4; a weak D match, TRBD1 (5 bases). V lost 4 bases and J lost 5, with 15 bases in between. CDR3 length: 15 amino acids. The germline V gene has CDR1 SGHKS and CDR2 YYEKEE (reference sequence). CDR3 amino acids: CASSVEGQGNEKLFF. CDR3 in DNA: TGTGCCAGCAGCGTCGAGGGCCAGGGCAATGAAAAACTGTTTTTT.

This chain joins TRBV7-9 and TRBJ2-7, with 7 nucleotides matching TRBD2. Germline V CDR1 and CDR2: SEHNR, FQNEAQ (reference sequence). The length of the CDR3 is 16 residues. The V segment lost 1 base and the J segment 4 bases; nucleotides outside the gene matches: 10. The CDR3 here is CASSLVSGGSIYEQYF. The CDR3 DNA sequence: TGTGCCAGCAGCTTAGTCTCAGGCGGGAGTATTTACGAGCAGTACTTC. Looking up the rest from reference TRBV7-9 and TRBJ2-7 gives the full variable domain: DTGVSQNPRHKITKRGQNVTFRCDPISEHNRLYWYRQTLGQGPEFLTYFQNEAQLEKSRLLSDRFSAERPKGSFSTLEIQRTEQGDSAMYLCASSLVSGGSIYEQYFGPGTRLTVT.

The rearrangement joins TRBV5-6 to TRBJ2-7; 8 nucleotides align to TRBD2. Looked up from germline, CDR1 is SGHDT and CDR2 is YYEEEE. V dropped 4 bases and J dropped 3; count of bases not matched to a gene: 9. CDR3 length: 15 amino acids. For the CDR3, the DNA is TGTGCCAGCAGCCTCGGGAGGGCACTAAACTACGAGCAGTACTTC. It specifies CASSLGRALNYEQYF.

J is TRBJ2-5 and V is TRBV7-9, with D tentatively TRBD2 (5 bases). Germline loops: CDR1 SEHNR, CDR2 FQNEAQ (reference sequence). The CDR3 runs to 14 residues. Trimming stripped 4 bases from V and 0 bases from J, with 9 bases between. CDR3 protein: CASSSPGYQETQYF. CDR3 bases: TGTGCCAGCAGCTCCCCGGGGTACCAAGAGACCCAGTACTTC.

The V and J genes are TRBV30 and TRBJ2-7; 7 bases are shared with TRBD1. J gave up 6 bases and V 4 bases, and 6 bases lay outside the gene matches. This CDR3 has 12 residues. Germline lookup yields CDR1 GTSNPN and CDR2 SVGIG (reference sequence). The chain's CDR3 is CAWTSTGAEQYF. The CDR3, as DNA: TGTGCCTGGACCAGTACAGGGGCCGAGCAGTACTTC.

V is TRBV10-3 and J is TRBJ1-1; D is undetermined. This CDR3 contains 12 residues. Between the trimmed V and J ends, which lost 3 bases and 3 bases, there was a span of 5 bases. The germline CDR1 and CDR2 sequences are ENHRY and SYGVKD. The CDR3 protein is CAISEWDTEAFF. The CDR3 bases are TGTGCCATCAGTGAATGGGACACTGAAGCTTTCTTT.

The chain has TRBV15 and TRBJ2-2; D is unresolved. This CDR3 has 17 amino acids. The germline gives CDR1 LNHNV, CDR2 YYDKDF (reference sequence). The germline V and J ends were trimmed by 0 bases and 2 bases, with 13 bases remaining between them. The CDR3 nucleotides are TGTGCCACCAGCAGAGATACTTGGCCAAAAAACACCGGGGAGCTGTTTTTT. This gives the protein CATSRDTWPKNTGELFF.

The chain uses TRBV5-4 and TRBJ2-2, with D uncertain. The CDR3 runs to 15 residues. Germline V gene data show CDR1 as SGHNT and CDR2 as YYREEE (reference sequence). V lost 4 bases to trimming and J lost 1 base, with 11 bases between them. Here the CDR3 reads CASSVDTKNTGELFF. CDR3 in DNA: TGTGCCAGCAGCGTCGACACAAAGAACACCGGGGAGCTGTTTTTT.

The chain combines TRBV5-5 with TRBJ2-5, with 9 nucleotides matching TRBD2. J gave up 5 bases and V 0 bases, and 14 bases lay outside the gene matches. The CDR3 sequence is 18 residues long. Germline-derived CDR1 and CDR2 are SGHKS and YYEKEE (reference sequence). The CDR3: CASSLEGTAGGPGETQYF. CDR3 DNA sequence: TGTGCCAGCAGCTTGGAAGGGACGGCGGGAGGGCCGGGCGAGACCCAGTACTTC.

CDR3: CASSQDAFGSGELFF. The CDR3 DNA reads TGTGCCAGCAGCCAAGACGCATTTGGGTCCGGGGAGCTGTTTTTT. J is TRBJ2-2 and V is TRBV14; D gene uncertain. CDR3 length equals 15 residues. Trimming stripped 0 bases from V and 6 bases from J, with 11 bases between. From germline, CDR1 is SGHDN and CDR2 FVKESK.

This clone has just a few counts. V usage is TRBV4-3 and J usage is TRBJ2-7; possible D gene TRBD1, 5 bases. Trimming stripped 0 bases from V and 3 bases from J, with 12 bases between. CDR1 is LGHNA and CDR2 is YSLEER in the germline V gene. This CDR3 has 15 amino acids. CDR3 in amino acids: CASSQEMAGNYEQYF. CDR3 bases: TGCGCCAGCAGCCAAGAGATGGCAGGGAACTACGAGCAGTACTTC.

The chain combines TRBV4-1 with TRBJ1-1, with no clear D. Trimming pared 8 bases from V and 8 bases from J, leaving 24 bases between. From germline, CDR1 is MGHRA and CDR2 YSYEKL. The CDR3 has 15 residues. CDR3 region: CASLRVAGSGLEAFF. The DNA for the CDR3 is TGCGCCAGCCTACGGGTTGCGGGTAGTGGACTAGAAGCTTTCTTT.

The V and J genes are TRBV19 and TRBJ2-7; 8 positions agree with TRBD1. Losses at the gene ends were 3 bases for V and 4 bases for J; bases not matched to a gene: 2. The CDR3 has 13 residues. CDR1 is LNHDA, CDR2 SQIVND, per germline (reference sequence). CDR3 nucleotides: TGTGCCAGTAGTATCAGGGGGCAATACGAGCAGTACTTC. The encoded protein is CASSIRGQYEQYF.

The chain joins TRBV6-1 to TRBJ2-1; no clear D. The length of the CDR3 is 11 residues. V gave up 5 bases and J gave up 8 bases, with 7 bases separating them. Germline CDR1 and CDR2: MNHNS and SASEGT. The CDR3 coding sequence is TGTGCCAGCAGTTACCAGTATGAGCAGTTCTTC. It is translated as CASSYQYEQFF.

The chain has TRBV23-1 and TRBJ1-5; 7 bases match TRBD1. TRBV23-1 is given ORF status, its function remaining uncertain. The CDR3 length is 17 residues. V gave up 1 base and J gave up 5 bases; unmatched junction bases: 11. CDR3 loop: CASSQFHRDSRHQPQHF. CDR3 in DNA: TGCGCCAGCAGTCAATTCCACCGGGACAGCCGACATCAGCCCCAGCATTTT.

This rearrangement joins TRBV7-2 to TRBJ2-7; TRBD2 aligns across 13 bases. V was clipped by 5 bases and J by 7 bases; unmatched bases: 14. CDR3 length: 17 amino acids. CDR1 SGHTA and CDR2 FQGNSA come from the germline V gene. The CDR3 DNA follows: TGTGCCAGCAGCGTGAGATCCGGGACTAGCGGGACGGGGGAGCAGTACTTC. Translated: CASSVRSGTSGTGEQYF.

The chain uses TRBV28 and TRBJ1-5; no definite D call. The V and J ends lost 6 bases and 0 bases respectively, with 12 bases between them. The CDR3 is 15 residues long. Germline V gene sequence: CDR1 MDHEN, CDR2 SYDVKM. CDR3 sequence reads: CASRPMDLSNQPQHF. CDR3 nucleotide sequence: TGTGCCAGCAGGCCTATGGACCTTAGCAATCAGCCCCAGCATTTT.

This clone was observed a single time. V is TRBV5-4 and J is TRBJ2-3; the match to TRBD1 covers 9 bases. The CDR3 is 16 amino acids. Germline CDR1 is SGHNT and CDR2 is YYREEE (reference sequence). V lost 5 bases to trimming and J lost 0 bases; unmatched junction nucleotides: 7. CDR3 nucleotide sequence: TGTGCCAGCAGATCAAGGACAGGGGCAAGCACAGATACGCAGTATTTT. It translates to CASRSRTGASTDTQYF.

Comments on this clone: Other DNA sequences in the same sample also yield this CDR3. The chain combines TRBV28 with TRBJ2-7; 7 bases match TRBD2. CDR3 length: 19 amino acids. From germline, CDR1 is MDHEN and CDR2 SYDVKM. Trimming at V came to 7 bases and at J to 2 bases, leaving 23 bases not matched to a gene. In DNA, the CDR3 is TGTGCCAGCACCCTTTTGAGGTTCAGGGAGGGGCTGAGTGCCTACGAGCAGTACTTC. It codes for CASTLLRFREGLSAYEQYF. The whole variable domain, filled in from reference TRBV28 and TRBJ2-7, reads DVKVTQSSRYLVKRTGEKVFLECVQDMDHENMFWYRQDPGLGLRLIYFSYDVKMKEKGDIPEGYSVSREKKERFSLILESASTNQTSMYLCASTLLRFREGLSAYEQYFGPGTRLTVT.

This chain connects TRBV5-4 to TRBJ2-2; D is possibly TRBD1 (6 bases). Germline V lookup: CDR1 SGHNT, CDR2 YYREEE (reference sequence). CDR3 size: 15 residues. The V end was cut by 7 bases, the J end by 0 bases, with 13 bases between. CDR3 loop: CASSPDRTNTGELFF. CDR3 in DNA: TGTGCCAGCTCGCCCGACAGGACGAACACCGGGGAGCTGTTTTTT.

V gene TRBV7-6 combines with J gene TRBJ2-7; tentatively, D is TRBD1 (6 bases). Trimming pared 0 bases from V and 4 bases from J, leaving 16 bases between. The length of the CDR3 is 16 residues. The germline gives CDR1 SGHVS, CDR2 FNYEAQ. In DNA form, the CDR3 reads TGTGCCAGCAGCTTAGCGCAGGCAGGGGTAGGATACGAGCAGTACTTC. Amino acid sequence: CASSLAQAGVGYEQYF.

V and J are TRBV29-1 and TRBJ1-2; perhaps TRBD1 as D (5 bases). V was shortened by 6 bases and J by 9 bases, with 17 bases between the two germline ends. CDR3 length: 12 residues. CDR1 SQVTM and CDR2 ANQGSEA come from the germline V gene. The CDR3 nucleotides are TGCAGCGTCGCCCAGGGCAGTGGAAGCTACACCTTC. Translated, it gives CSVAQGSGSYTF.